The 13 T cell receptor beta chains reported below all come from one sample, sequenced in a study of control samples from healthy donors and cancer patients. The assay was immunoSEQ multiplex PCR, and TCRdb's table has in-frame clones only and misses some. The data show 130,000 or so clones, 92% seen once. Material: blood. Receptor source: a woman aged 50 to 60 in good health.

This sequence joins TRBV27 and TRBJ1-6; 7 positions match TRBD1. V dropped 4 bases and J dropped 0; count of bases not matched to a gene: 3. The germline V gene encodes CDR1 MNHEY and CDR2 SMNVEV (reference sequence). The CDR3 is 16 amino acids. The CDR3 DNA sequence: TGTGCCAGCAGTTGGGACAGTGGCTCCTATAATTCACCCCTCCACTTT. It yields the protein CASSWDSGSYNSPLHF.

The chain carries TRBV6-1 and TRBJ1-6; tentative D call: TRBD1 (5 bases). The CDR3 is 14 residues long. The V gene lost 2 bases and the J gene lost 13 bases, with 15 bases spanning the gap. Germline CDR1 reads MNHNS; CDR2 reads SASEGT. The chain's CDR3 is CASSEPGRGSPLHF. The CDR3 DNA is TGTGCCAGCAGTGAACCGGGACGGGGATCTCCCCTCCACTTT.

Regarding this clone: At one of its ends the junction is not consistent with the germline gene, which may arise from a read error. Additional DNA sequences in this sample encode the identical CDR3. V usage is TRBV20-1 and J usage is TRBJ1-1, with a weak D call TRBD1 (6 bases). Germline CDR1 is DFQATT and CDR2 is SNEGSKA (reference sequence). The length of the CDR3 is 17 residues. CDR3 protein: CSASNIFAGGGSTEAFF. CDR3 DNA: TGCAGCGCTAGTAATATTTTTGCGGGGGGCGGGAGCACTGAAGCTTTCTTT.

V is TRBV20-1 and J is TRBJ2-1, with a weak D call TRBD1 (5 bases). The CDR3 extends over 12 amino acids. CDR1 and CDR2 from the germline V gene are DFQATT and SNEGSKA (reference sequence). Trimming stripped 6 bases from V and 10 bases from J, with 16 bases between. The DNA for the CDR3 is TGCAGTGCCAGTCAGGGTACTCAGGAGCAGTTCTTC. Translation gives CSASQGTQEQFF.

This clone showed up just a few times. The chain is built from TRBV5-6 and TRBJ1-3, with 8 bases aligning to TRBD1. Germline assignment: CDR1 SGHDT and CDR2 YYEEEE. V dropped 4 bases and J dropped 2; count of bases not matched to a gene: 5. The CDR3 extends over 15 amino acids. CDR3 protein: CASSDAGQAGNTIYF. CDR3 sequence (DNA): TGTGCCAGCAGCGACGCGGGACAGGCTGGAAACACCATATATTTT.

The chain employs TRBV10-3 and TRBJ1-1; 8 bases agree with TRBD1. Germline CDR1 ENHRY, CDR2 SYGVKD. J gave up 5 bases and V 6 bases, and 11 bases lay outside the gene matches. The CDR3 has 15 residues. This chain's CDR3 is CAISQGQGWKTEAFF. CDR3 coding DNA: TGTGCCATCAGCCAAGGACAGGGTTGGAAGACTGAAGCTTTCTTT.

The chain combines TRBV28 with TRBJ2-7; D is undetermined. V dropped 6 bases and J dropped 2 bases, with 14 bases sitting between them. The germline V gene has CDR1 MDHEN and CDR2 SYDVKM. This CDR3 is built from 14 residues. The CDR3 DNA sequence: TGTGCCAGCAGCAGAACCCACGGAGCCTACGAGCAGTACTTC. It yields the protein CASSRTHGAYEQYF. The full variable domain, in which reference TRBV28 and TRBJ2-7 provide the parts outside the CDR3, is DVKVTQSSRYLVKRTGEKVFLECVQDMDHENMFWYRQDPGLGLRLIYFSYDVKMKEKGDIPEGYSVSREKKERFSLILESASTNQTSMYLCASSRTHGAYEQYFGPGTRLTVT.

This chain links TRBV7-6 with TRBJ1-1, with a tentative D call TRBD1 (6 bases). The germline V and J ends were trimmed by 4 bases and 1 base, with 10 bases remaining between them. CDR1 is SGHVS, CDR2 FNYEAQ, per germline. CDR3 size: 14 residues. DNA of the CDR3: TGTGCCAGCAGCTCACCGGACAGGAACACTGAAGCTTTCTTT. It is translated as CASSSPDRNTEAFF.

Here the CDR3 reads CASSATGVGEQFF. CDR3 sequence (DNA): TGTGCCAGTAGTGCAACAGGGGTCGGTGAGCAGTTCTTC. The chain carries TRBV19 and TRBJ2-1; 7 nucleotides agree with TRBD1. Germline-derived CDR1 and CDR2 are LNHDA and SQIVND (reference sequence). This CDR3 spans 13 amino acids. V lost 5 bases to trimming and J lost 9 bases; unmatched junction nucleotides: 7.

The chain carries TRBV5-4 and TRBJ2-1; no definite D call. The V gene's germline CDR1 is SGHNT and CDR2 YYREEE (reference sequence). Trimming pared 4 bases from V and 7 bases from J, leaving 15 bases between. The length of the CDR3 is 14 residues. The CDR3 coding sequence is TGTGCCAGCAGCGCATTCGGGCCTGGGAATGAGCAGTTCTTC. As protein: CASSAFGPGNEQFF.

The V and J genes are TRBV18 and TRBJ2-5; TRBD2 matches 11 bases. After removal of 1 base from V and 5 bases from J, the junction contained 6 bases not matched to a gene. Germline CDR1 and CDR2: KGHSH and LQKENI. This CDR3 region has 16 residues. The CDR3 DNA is TGTGCCAGCTCACCACTGCCTAGCGGGGGGATTGAGACCCAGTACTTC. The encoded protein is CASSPLPSGGIETQYF.

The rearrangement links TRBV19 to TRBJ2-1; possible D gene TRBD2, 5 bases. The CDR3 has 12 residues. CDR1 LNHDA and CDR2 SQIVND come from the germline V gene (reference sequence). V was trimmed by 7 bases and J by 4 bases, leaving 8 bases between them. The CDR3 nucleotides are TGTGCCAGTAATACGGGGTACAATGAGCAGTTCTTC. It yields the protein CASNTGYNEQFF.

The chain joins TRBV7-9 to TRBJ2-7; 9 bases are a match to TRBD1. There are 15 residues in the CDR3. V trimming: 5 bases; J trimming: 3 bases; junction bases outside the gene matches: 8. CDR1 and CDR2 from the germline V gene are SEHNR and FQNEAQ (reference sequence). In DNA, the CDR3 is TGTGCCAGCAGCGGGGGACAGGGAGCGAACTACGAGCAGTACTTC. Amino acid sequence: CASSGGQGANYEQYF. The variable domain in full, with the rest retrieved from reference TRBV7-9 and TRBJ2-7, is DTGVSQNPRHKITKRGQNVTFRCDPISEHNRLYWYRQTLGQGPEFLTYFQNEAQLEKSRLLSDRFSAERPKGSFSTLEIQRTEQGDSAMYLCASSGGQGANYEQYFGPGTRLTVT.